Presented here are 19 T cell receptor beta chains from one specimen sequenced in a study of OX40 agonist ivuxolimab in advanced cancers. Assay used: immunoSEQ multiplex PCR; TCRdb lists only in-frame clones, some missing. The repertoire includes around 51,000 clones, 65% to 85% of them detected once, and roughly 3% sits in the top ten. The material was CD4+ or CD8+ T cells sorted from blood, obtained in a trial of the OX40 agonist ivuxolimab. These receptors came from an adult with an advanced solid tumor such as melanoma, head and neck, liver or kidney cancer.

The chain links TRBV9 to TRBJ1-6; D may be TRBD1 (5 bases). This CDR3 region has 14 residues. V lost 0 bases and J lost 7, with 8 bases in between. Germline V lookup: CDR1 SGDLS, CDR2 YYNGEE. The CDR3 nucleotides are TGTGCCAGCAGCGTAGTGGACATAAATTCACCCCTCCACTTT. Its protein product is CASSVVDINSPLHF.

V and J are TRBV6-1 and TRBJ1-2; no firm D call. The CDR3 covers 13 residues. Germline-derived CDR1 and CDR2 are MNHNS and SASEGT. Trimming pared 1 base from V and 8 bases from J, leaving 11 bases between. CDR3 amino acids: CASSEDGVLGYTF. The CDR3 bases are TGTGCCAGCAGTGAAGACGGGGTATTAGGCTACACCTTC.

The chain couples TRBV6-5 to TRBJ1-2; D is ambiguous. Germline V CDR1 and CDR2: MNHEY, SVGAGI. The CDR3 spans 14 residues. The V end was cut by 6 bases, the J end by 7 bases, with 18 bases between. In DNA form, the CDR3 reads TGTGCCAGCAGCCCCAGGCGGTCGGTCGGTGGCTACACCTTC. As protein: CASSPRRSVGGYTF.

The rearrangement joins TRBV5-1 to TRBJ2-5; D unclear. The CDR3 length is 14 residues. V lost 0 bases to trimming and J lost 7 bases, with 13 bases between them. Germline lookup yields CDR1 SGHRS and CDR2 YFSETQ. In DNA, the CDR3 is TGCGCCAGCAGCTTGGATGGCGGCACGGGGACCCAGTACTTC. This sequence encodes CASSLDGGTGTQYF.

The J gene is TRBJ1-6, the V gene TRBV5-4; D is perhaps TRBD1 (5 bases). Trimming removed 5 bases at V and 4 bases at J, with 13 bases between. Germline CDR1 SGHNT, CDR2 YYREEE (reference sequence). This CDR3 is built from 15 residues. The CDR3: CASSEGTAYNSPLHF. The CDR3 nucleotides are TGTGCCAGCAGTGAGGGGACCGCGTATAATTCACCCCTCCACTTT.

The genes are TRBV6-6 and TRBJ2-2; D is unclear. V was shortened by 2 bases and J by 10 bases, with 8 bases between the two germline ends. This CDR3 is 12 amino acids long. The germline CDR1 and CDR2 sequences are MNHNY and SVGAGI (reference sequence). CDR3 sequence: CASSYAEAELFF. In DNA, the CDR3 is TGTGCCAGCAGTTACGCAGAAGCGGAGCTGTTTTTT.

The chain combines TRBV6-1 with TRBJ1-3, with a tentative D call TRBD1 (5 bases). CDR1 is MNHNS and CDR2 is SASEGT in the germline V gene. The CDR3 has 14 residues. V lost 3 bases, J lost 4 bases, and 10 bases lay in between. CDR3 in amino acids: CASSDGGSGNTIYF. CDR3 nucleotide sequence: TGTGCCAGCAGTGATGGGGGGTCAGGAAACACCATATATTTT.

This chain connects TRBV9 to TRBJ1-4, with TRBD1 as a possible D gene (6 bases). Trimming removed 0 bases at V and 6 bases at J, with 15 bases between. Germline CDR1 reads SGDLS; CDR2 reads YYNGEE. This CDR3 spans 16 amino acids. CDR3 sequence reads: CASSVGLRGSDEKLFF. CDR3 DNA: TGTGCCAGCAGCGTAGGATTAAGGGGGTCCGATGAAAAACTGTTTTTT.

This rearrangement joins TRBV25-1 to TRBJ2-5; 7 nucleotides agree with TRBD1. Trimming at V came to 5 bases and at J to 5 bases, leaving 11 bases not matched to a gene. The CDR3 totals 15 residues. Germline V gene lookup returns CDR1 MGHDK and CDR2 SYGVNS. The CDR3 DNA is TGTGCCAGCAGTCGAAGACAGGGTACGGGTGAGACCCAGTACTTC. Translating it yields CASSRRQGTGETQYF.

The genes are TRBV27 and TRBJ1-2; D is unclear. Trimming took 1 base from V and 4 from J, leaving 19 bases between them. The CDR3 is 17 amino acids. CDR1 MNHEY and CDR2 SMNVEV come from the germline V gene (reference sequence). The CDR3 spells CASSLLASMGRFYGYTF. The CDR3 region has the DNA TGTGCCAGCAGTTTATTAGCCTCGATGGGCAGATTCTATGGCTACACCTTC.

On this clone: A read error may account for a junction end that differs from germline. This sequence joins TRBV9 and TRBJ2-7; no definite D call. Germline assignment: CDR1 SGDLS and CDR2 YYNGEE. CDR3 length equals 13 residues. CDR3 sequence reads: CASSVDPSNEQYF. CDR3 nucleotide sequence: TGTGCCAGCAGCGTAGACCCCTCCAACGAGCAGTACTTC. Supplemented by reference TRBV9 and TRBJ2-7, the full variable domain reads DSGVTQTPKHLITATGQRVTLRCSPRSGDLSVYWYQQSLDQGLQFLIQYYNGEERAKGNILERFSAQQFPDLHSELNLSSLELGDSALYFCASSVDPSNEQYFGPGTRLTVT.

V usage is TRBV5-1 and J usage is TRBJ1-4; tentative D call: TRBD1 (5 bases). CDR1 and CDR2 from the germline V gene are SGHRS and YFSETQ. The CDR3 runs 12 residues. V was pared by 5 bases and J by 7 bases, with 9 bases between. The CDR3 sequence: CASRGQGEKLFF. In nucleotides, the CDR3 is TGCGCCAGCAGAGGTCAGGGTGAAAAACTGTTTTTT.

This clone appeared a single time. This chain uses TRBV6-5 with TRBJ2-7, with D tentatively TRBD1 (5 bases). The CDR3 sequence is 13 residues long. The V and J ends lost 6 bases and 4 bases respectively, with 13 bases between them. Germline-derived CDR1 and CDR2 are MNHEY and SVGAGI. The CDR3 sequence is CASSHDRKYEQYF. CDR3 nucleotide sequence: TGTGCCAGCAGCCATGACAGAAAATACGAGCAGTACTTC.

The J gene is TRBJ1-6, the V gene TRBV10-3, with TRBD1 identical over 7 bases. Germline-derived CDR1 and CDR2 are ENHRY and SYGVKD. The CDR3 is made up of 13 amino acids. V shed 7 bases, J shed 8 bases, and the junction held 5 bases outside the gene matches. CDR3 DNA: TGTGCCATCACGGGACAGACAGATTCACCCCTCCACTTT. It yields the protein CAITGQTDSPLHF.

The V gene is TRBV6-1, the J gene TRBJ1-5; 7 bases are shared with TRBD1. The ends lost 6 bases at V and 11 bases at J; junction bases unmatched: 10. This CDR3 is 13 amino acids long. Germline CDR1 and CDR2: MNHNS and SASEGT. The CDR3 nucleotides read TGTGCCAGCAGCGGGGACAGCCGTCGGTCCCAGCATTTT. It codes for CASSGDSRRSQHF.

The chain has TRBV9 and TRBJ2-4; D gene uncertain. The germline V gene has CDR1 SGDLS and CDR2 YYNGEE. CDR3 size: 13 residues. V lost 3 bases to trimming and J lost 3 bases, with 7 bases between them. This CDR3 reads CASSGMDKNIQYF. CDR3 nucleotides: TGTGCCAGCAGCGGGATGGACAAAAACATTCAGTACTTC.

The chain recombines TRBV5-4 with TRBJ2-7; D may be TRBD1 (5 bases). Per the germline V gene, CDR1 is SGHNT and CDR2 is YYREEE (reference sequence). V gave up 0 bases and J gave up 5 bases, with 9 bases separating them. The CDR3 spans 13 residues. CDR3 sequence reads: CASSLAGRHEQYF. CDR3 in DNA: TGTGCCAGCAGCTTGGCAGGGCGACACGAGCAGTACTTC.

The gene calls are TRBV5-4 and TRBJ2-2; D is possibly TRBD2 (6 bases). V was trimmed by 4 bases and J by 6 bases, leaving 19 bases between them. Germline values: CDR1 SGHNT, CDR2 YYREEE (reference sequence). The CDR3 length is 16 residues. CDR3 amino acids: CASSPVLEGPSGELFF. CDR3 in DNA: TGTGCCAGCAGCCCGGTCTTGGAGGGCCCCTCCGGGGAGCTGTTTTTT.

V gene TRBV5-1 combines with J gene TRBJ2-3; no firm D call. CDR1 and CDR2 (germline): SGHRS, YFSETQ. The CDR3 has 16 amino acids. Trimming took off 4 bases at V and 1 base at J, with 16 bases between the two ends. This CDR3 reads CASSPSWLQGTDTQYF. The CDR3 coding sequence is TGCGCCAGCAGCCCCTCGTGGCTCCAGGGCACAGATACGCAGTATTTT. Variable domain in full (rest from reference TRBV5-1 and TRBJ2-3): KAGVTQTPRYLIKTRGQQVTLSCSPISGHRSVSWYQQTPGQGLQFLFEYFSETQRNKGNFPGRFSGRQFSNSRSEMNVSTLELGDSALYLCASSPSWLQGTDTQYFGPGTRLTVL.